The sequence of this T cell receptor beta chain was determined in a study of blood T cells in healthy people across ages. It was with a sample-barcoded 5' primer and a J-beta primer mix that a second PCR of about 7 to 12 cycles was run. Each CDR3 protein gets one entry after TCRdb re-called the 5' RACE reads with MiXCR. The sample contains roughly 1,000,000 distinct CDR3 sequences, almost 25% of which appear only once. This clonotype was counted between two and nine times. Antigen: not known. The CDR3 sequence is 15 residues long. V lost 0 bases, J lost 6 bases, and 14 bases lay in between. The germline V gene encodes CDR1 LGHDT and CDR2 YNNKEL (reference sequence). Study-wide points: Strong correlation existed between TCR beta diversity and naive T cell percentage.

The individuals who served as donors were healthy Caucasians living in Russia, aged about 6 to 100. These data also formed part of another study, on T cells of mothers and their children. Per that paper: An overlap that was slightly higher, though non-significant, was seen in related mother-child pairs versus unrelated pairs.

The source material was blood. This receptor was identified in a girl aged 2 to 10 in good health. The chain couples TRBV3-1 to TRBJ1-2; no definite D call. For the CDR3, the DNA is TGTGCCAGCAGCCAAGAAGATTTGGGCTTCGATGGCTACACCTTC. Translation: CASSQEDLGFDGYTF.